This TCR beta chain stems from a study of T cells in narcolepsy. Study outcomes and limitations: Some memory CD4+ repertoires had no autoreactive clone sequences.

Per germline, CDR1 SGHVS and CDR2 FQNEAQ. CDR3 length: 16 amino acids. Trimming pared 1 base from V and 8 bases from J, leaving 19 bases between. With regard to this clone: Its specificity is not known.

Sequencing was performed with immunoSEQ multiplex PCR; in TCRdb, only in-frame clones are kept and a portion is missing. Counted here are 27,000 or so clones, 86% occurring once; the ten biggest clones make up 1.1%. The sequence came from a human donor with narcolepsy. V and J are TRBV7-8 and TRBJ2-3; D might be TRBD1 (5 bases). Sequences were obtained from CD45RA- memory CD4+ T cells from PBMCs. For the CDR3, the DNA is TGTGCCAGCAGCTTAGAAGTCTTGGCAGCTCAGGGTACGCAGTATTTT. This codes for CASSLEVLAAQGTQYF.